The rows below give T cell receptor beta chains drawn from one sample of a study of post-analysis software for immune sequencing data. TCRdb processed the PCR reads anew with MiXCR; each CDR3 protein has one entry. This sample has approximately 460,000 distinct CDR3 sequences, with less than 45% found just once. Sequencing used blood. These receptors all stem from a girl aged 5-17 years with multiple sclerosis. Both conserved end residues are part of each CDR3. The D gene is left open where the match is weak. Clone size is given for some rows only: seen once, a few or many times, or a class if the clone is expanded.

cdr3_nt: TGTGCCAGCAGCTTGGGGACTCTAGGCTACACCTTC
cdr3_aa: CASSLGTLGYTF
clone_size: few
j_call: TRBJ1-2
d_call: .
v_call: TRBV7-2

cdr3_nt: TGTGCCAGCAGCTCCGGCGGTAGGGCTGGCTACGAGCAGTACTTC
cdr3_aa: CASSSGGRAGYEQYF
clone_size: .
j_call: TRBJ2-7
d_call: .
v_call: TRBV7-2

cdr3_nt: TGTGCCAGCTCACCAAAGGGGTACAATGAGCAGTTCTTC
cdr3_aa: CASSPKGYNEQFF
clone_size: few
j_call: TRBJ2-1
d_call: .
v_call: TRBV18

cdr3_nt: TGCGCCAGCAGCCAAGTGTCAGATACTAACTATGGCTACACCTTC
cdr3_aa: CASSQVSDTNYGYTF
clone_size: .
j_call: TRBJ1-2
d_call: .
v_call: TRBV4-1

cdr3_nt: TGTGCCAGCAGTTTCACTAGGGGTCCAGATACGCAGTATTTT
cdr3_aa: CASSFTRGPDTQYF
clone_size: .
j_call: TRBJ2-3
d_call: .
v_call: TRBV28

cdr3_nt: TGTGCCAGCAGGGATCCGGGACAGGGCCTATACGAGCAGTACTTC
cdr3_aa: CASRDPGQGLYEQYF
clone_size: .
j_call: TRBJ2-7
d_call: TRBD1
v_call: TRBV6-5

cdr3_nt: TGTGCCAGCAGAGTGCGGGAGGTACCTAACAATGAGCAGTTCTTC
cdr3_aa: CASRVREVPNNEQFF
clone_size: few
j_call: TRBJ2-1
d_call: TRBD2
v_call: TRBV28

cdr3_nt: TGTGCCAGCAGCCCTCTGAGAACTAGTAGCTACGAGCAGTACTTC
cdr3_aa: CASSPLRTSSYEQYF
clone_size: .
j_call: TRBJ2-7
d_call: .
v_call: TRBV6-5

cdr3_nt: TGTGCCAGCAGCCCGACTAGCGTGAGCTCCTACAATGAGCAGTTCTTC
cdr3_aa: CASSPTSVSSYNEQFF
clone_size: .
j_call: TRBJ2-1
d_call: TRBD2
v_call: TRBV9

cdr3_nt: TGTGCCAGCAGCTTAGCGCTCGGGACGGAGGCAGACTATGGCTACACCTTC
cdr3_aa: CASSLALGTEADYGYTF
clone_size: .
j_call: TRBJ1-2
d_call: .
v_call: TRBV7-9

cdr3_nt: TGCAGTGCTAGAGTTACGGACAACCGCGGGTTTGATGATGCGGAGTTCTTC
cdr3_aa: CSARVTDNRGFDDAEFF
clone_size: .
j_call: TRBJ2-1
d_call: .
v_call: TRBV20-1

cdr3_nt: TGCAGTGCTACGACTGGGGGGGTCGGCACAGATACGCAGTATTTT
cdr3_aa: CSATTGGVGTDTQYF
clone_size: .
j_call: TRBJ2-3
d_call: TRBD2
v_call: TRBV20-1

cdr3_nt: TGTGCCAGCAGGCCCTTTAGCGCTGGCAATGAGCAGTTCTTC
cdr3_aa: CASRPFSAGNEQFF
clone_size: few
j_call: TRBJ2-1
d_call: .
v_call: TRBV27

cdr3_nt: TGTGCCAGCAGTGCCTCGGACACAGATACGCAGTATTTT
cdr3_aa: CASSASDTDTQYF
clone_size: .
j_call: TRBJ2-3
d_call: .
v_call: TRBV28

cdr3_nt: TGTGCCAGCAGCTTAGCGCCGAGGGAGGCTCTTTACAATGAGCAGTTCTTC
cdr3_aa: CASSLAPREALYNEQFF
clone_size: few
j_call: TRBJ2-1
d_call: .
v_call: TRBV7-2

cdr3_nt: TGTGCCAGCAGATTGGGACAGGGGCCTGCCTACGAGCAGTACTTC
cdr3_aa: CASRLGQGPAYEQYF
clone_size: .
j_call: TRBJ2-7
d_call: TRBD1
v_call: TRBV7-2

cdr3_nt: TGTGCCAGCAGCTTAGCTCTAGCGGCAGATAGCACAGATACGCAGTATTTT
cdr3_aa: CASSLALAADSTDTQYF
clone_size: .
j_call: TRBJ2-3
d_call: TRBD2
v_call: TRBV7-2

cdr3_nt: TGTGCCAGCAGTCGACAGAACACTGAAGCTTTCTTT
cdr3_aa: CASSRQNTEAFF
clone_size: few
j_call: TRBJ1-1
d_call: .
v_call: TRBV6-1

cdr3_nt: TGCGCCAGCAGCGGAGCTAGCGGGAAATTTTACAATGAGCAGTTCTTC
cdr3_aa: CASSGASGKFYNEQFF
clone_size: .
j_call: TRBJ2-1
d_call: TRBD2
v_call: TRBV4-3

cdr3_nt: TGCAGCGCAGGGAACACTGAAGCTTTCTTT
cdr3_aa: CSAGNTEAFF
clone_size: .
j_call: TRBJ1-1
d_call: .
v_call: TRBV29-1

cdr3_nt: TGCGCCAGCAGCCTGGACTACGGTATCACTGAAGCTTTCTTT
cdr3_aa: CASSLDYGITEAFF
clone_size: .
j_call: TRBJ1-1
d_call: .
v_call: TRBV5-1

cdr3_nt: TGTGCCAGCAGAAAGGACAGGGAACGCAATCAGCCCCAGCATTTT
cdr3_aa: CASRKDRERNQPQHF
clone_size: once
j_call: TRBJ1-5
d_call: TRBD1
v_call: TRBV6-5

cdr3_nt: TGTGCCAGCAGTTTGGACAGGGAAGCCTACGAGCAGTACTTC
cdr3_aa: CASSLDREAYEQYF
clone_size: many
j_call: TRBJ2-7
d_call: TRBD1
v_call: TRBV6-1

cdr3_nt: TGTGCCAGCAACTGGGACAGTCAAGAGACCCAGTACTTC
cdr3_aa: CASNWDSQETQYF
clone_size: .
j_call: TRBJ2-5
d_call: TRBD1
v_call: TRBV6-2/TRBV6-3

cdr3_nt: TGCGCCAGCAGCGTTAAGGGGGCAGATACGCAGTATTTT
cdr3_aa: CASSVKGADTQYF
clone_size: .
j_call: TRBJ2-3
d_call: .
v_call: TRBV4-3

cdr3_nt: TGCGCCAGCAGGAGCTCAGGGTCTGGGGCCAACGTCCTGACTTTC
cdr3_aa: CASRSSGSGANVLTF
clone_size: .
j_call: TRBJ2-6
d_call: .
v_call: TRBV5-1

cdr3_nt: TGCAGCGTTGTCCAACAGGGGGCTGGTTTCATTCAGTACTTC
cdr3_aa: CSVVQQGAGFIQYF
clone_size: few
j_call: TRBJ2-4
d_call: TRBD1
v_call: TRBV29-1

cdr3_nt: TGTGCCAGCAGTTACACCGTTCTCTACGAGCAGTACTTC
cdr3_aa: CASSYTVLYEQYF
clone_size: .
j_call: TRBJ2-7
d_call: .
v_call: TRBV6-2/TRBV6-3

cdr3_nt: TGCGCCAGCAATAACGGCATGAACACTGAAGCTTTCTTT
cdr3_aa: CASNNGMNTEAFF
clone_size: .
j_call: TRBJ1-1
d_call: .
v_call: TRBV5-1

cdr3_nt: TGCAGTGCTACAGGACCTCAGAAAGGCTACACCTTC
cdr3_aa: CSATGPQKGYTF
clone_size: many
j_call: TRBJ1-2
d_call: .
v_call: TRBV20-1

cdr3_nt: TGTGCCACCAGTGATCCCCAGGGGGCCGCGTACAATGAGCAGTTCTTC
cdr3_aa: CATSDPQGAAYNEQFF
clone_size: few
j_call: TRBJ2-1
d_call: TRBD1
v_call: TRBV24-1

cdr3_nt: TGTGCCAGCAGTGAATCATCGCCCCAGTACTTC
cdr3_aa: CASSESSPQYF
clone_size: few
j_call: TRBJ2-5
d_call: .
v_call: TRBV25-1

cdr3_nt: TGCGCCAGCAGCCTAGCGGGAGGGCGGGATGAGCAGTTCTTC
cdr3_aa: CASSLAGGRDEQFF
clone_size: once
j_call: TRBJ2-1
d_call: TRBD2
v_call: TRBV5-1

cdr3_nt: TGCAGTGCTAGTTATATCAATGAGCAGTTCTTC
cdr3_aa: CSASYINEQFF
clone_size: .
j_call: TRBJ2-1
d_call: .
v_call: TRBV20-1

cdr3_nt: TGCAGCGTTGAGGTACAGCGGGAGACCCAGTACTTC
cdr3_aa: CSVEVQRETQYF
clone_size: few
j_call: TRBJ2-5
d_call: .
v_call: TRBV29-1

cdr3_nt: TGCAGTGCCCTCCCGGGACTAGCGAATATAGCCAAAAACATTCAGTACTTC
cdr3_aa: CSALPGLANIAKNIQYF
clone_size: .
j_call: TRBJ2-4
d_call: TRBD2
v_call: TRBV20-1

cdr3_nt: TGCAGCGTTGTTGGGGGGATTAGCTCCTACAATGAGCAGTTCTTC
cdr3_aa: CSVVGGISSYNEQFF
clone_size: few
j_call: TRBJ2-1
d_call: .
v_call: TRBV29-1

cdr3_nt: TGTGCCAGCAGCTTAGGAGGGGTAGATGAAGCTTTCTTT
cdr3_aa: CASSLGGVDEAFF
clone_size: .
j_call: TRBJ1-1
d_call: .
v_call: TRBV11-2